This T cell receptor (beta chain) was captured in a study of blood T cell repertoires in COVID-19. Study background: T cells, B-cell-depleted T cells, or PBMCs provided the cDNA or gDNA that served as material.

Clones were sequenced by immunoSEQ multiplex PCR, and TCRdb holds only the in-frame ones, with some missing. The table shows some 100,000 clones, with roughly 83% occurring only once. This CDR3 has 13 amino acids. Germline CDR1 and CDR2: MDHEN and SYDVKM. V lost 6 bases, J lost 6 bases, and 15 bases lay in between. The V call is TRBV28, the J call TRBJ2-7; D is perhaps TRBD2 (6 bases). This clonotype was obtained from a woman aged 60 to 75 with acute or convalescent COVID-19. Sequences were obtained from peripheral blood. The CDR3 DNA reads TGTGCCAGCAGAGCGACTAGGTTTGCCGAGCAGTACTTC. Residues: CASRATRFAEQYF.